Presented here are 15 T cell receptor beta chains from one specimen sequenced in a study of blood T cell repertoires in COVID-19. Sequencing used immunoSEQ multiplex PCR; TCRdb keeps in-frame clones, though not all of them. The sample consists of about 410,000 clones, just under 90% of them appearing once. Sequenced material: PBMCs or T cells enriched from blood (not recorded which). The source is a woman aged 25 to 39 who had recovered from COVID-19.

The chain's CDR3 is CASSLILGDSRAQYF. CDR3 DNA: TGTGCCAGCAGCTTGATTCTCGGCGACTCCAGGGCCCAGTACTTC. The chain recombines TRBV7-9 with TRBJ2-5, with D perhaps TRBD1 (5 bases). The CDR3 runs to 15 residues. Germline CDR1 is SEHNR and CDR2 is FQNEAQ (reference sequence). Trimming left V 3 bases short and J 9 bases short, with 20 bases between. The variable domain in full, with the rest retrieved from reference TRBV7-9 and TRBJ2-5, is DTGVSQNPRHKITKRGQNVTFRCDPISEHNRLYWYRQTLGQGPEFLTYFQNEAQLEKSRLLSDRFSAERPKGSFSTLEIQRTEQGDSAMYLCASSLILGDSRAQYFGPGTRLLVL.

The V call is TRBV10-3, the J call TRBJ2-7; 7 bases fit TRBD2. This CDR3 has 12 amino acids. Germline V CDR1 and CDR2: ENHRY, SYGVKD. V dropped 3 bases and J dropped 6; count of bases not matched to a gene: 2. CDR3 DNA: TGTGCCATCAGTGATTCGGGGGGCGAGCAGTACTTC. This sequence encodes CAISDSGGEQYF.

The chain couples TRBV5-8 to TRBJ2-7; 8 nucleotides match TRBD2. Germline trimming cut 4 bases from V and 1 base from J; bases unmatched to any gene: 16. The CDR3 sequence is 18 residues long. CDR1 and CDR2 from the germline V gene are SGHTS and YDEGEE. The CDR3 sequence: CASSPGTRLSSVSYEQYF. As DNA, the CDR3 is TGTGCCAGCAGCCCCGGGACTAGGTTGAGCTCGGTATCCTACGAGCAGTACTTC.

This clone was detected once. V is TRBV7-2 and J is TRBJ2-5; D remains unclear. Per germline, CDR1 SGHTA and CDR2 FQGNSA. V lost 5 bases and J 0 bases, leaving 16 bases between the germline ends. This CDR3 comprises 16 residues. Here the CDR3 reads CASSRGLRSYQETQYF. Written as DNA, the CDR3 is TGTGCCAGCAGCCGCGGCCTCCGTTCCTACCAAGAGACCCAGTACTTC. The full variable domain, its missing parts supplied by reference TRBV7-2 and TRBJ2-5, is GAGVSQSPSNKVTEKGKDVELRCDPISGHTALYWYRQSLGQGLEFLIYFQGNSAPDKSGLPSDRFSAERTGGSVSTLTIQRTQQEDSAVYLCASSRGLRSYQETQYFGPGTRLLVL.

This clone was found once. The chain is built from TRBV3-1 (or the pseudogene TRBV3-2) and TRBJ2-1; TRBD2 matches at 10 bases. The germline CDR1 and CDR2 sequences are LGHDT and YNNKEL (reference sequence). The V and J ends lost 3 bases and 7 bases, in that order; junction bases with no gene match: 6. The CDR3 is made up of 15 amino acids. As DNA, the CDR3 is TGTGCCAGCAGCCAGTCCGTACTAGCGGGGAATGAGCAGTTCTTC. Translating gives CASSQSVLAGNEQFF.

This chain links TRBV4-2 with TRBJ2-7, with TRBD2 as a possible D gene (6 bases). Germline loops: CDR1 LGHNA, CDR2 YNFKEQ. Deletions cut 0 bases from V and 2 bases from J, with 20 bases between. The CDR3 totals 18 residues. CDR3 sequence (DNA): TGTGCCAGCAGCCAAGAATTTGACTTAGCGGACCAACCCTACGAGCAGTACTTC. This translates into CASSQEFDLADQPYEQYF.

The gene calls are TRBV18 and TRBJ1-4, with 10 bases matching TRBD1. Germline V CDR1 and CDR2: KGHSH, LQKENI. This CDR3 contains 18 residues. The ends lost 2 bases at V and 5 bases at J; junction bases unmatched: 11. For the CDR3, the DNA is TGTGCCAGCTCACCAGGGACAGGGGCTCCCTTCCCGAATGAAAAACTGTTTTTT. This translates into CASSPGTGAPFPNEKLFF.

This chain joins TRBV27 and TRBJ1-2, with a tentative D call TRBD1 (6 bases). From germline, CDR1 is MNHEY and CDR2 SMNVEV (reference sequence). The CDR3 runs to 15 residues. V gave up 4 bases and J gave up 8 bases, with 20 bases separating them. The CDR3 coding sequence is TGTGCCAGCAGTTGGGGGGCGGGGGGCTTACGCGGCTACACCTTC. Amino acid sequence: CASSWGAGGLRGYTF.

Comments on this clone: One end of the junction does not line up with germline, which may come from a read error. In DNA form, the CDR3 reads TGTGCCAGCAGGTTGGGACAGACGAACACCGGGGAGCTGTTTTTT. Translation gives CASRLGQTNTGELFF. The V and J genes are TRBV5-5 and TRBJ2-2, with 7 positions matching TRBD1. This CDR3 is built from 15 residues. CDR1 SGHKS and CDR2 YYEKEE come from the germline V gene (reference sequence).

This sequence joins TRBV9 and TRBJ2-2; 14 bases are a match to TRBD2. V dropped 3 bases and J dropped 6; count of bases not matched to a gene: 4. Germline V lookup: CDR1 SGDLS, CDR2 YYNGEE. The CDR3 has 16 residues. The CDR3 region is CASSAPGLAGAGELFF. The CDR3 bases are TGTGCCAGCAGCGCGCCGGGACTAGCGGGAGCCGGGGAGCTGTTTTTT.

The V call is TRBV4-1, the J call TRBJ2-1, with D perhaps TRBD1 (6 bases). Germline CDR1 reads MGHRA; CDR2 reads YSYEKL. The CDR3 runs to 11 residues. The V end was cut by 1 base, the J end by 15 bases, with 10 bases between. CDR3 protein: CASSQGTEGFF. CDR3 nucleotides: TGCGCCAGCAGCCAAGGGACAGAAGGGTTCTTC.

The chain combines TRBV29-1 with TRBJ1-2; no firm D call. Looked up from germline, CDR1 is SQVTM and CDR2 is ANQGSEA. V gave up 5 bases and J gave up 0 bases, with 10 bases separating them. CDR3 size: 13 residues. The CDR3 loop is CSVIKPSNYGYTF. The DNA for the CDR3 is TGCAGCGTTATCAAGCCATCTAACTATGGCTACACCTTC. The variable domain in full, completed from reference TRBV29-1 and TRBJ1-2, reads SAVISQKPSRDICQRGTSLTIQCQVDSQVTMMFWYRQQPGQSLTLIATANQGSEATYESGFVIDKFPISRPNLTFSTLTVSNMSPEDSSIYLCSVIKPSNYGYTFGSGTRLTVV.

This clone showed up just a few times. J is TRBJ2-6 and V is TRBV5-5; D possibly corresponds to TRBD2 (5 bases). This CDR3 comprises 15 residues. The V gene lost 4 bases and the J gene lost 0 bases, with 8 bases spanning the gap. Germline-derived CDR1 and CDR2 are SGHKS and YYEKEE (reference sequence). The CDR3 is CASSLGDSGANVLTF. Written as DNA, the CDR3 is TGTGCCAGCAGCCTGGGAGACTCTGGGGCCAACGTCCTGACTTTC.

The chain combines TRBV12-3 or TRBV12-4 with TRBJ1-1, with D possibly being TRBD1 (5 bases). With 7 bases removed from V and 3 bases from J, the gap between germline ends came to 12 bases. This CDR3 contains 13 residues. The CDR3 protein is CASILTAYTEAFF. As DNA, the CDR3 is TGTGCCAGCATCCTGACAGCCTACACTGAAGCTTTCTTT.

With regard to this clone: The sample contains more than one DNA sequence encoding this CDR3. The chain couples TRBV5-1 to TRBJ2-5, with D unresolved. The CDR3 has 11 residues. In germline, CDR1 is SGHRS, CDR2 YFSETQ. Trimming shortened V by 2 bases and J by 5 bases, and 4 bases separated the two germline ends. CDR3 bases: TGCGCCAGCAGCTTCGAGGAGACCCAGTACTTC. Translated, it gives CASSFEETQYF.